This T cell receptor beta chain is drawn from a study of cytomegalovirus exposure and HLA in healthy donors. General study points: Previous analysis showed most TCR beta V segments were productive about 90% or about 30% of the time.

A multiplex PCR was run with 60 Vbeta primers and 13 Jbeta primers. As originally analysed: A follow-up analysis tallied 73 million or so unique TCR beta chains, 8.5 million to 14 million shared. Only in-frame clones appear in the TCRdb table, and some are missing; sequencing was by immunoSEQ multiplex PCR. V, J and clone size are taken as reported in that table, and D and trimming were inferred from the DNA itself. Of 180,000 or so clones in the sample, about four fifths were seen once. Remarks on this clone: Antigen: not known.

The receptor's source is a woman younger than 35 in good health and CMV-seronegative. Sequenced input: PBMCs.

Written as DNA, the CDR3 is TGTGCCAGCAGCCACGGGGGGACGAACACTGAAGCTTTCTTT. This codes for CASSHGGTNTEAFF. The V call is TRBV11-3, the J call TRBJ1-1, with D maybe TRBD1 (5 bases). V was cut by 5 bases and J by 1 base, with 11 bases left in between. The CDR3 is 14 amino acids. CDR1 and CDR2 from the germline V gene are SGHNT and YENEEA.